What follows are 24 T cell receptor beta chains derived from one specimen sequenced in a study listed by TCRdb under 2016. The protocol used for the library was RT-PCR. Sequencing instrument: Illumina MiSeq. TCRdb reprocessing: public reads trimmed at Q25 with fastp, clones called with MiXCR, in-frame beta chains kept. Each CDR3 protein appears once, grouped with its most common genes and DNA. The sample records about 680,000 distinct CDR3 sequences, 14% of which are singletons. 3.6% of the sample rests with the top ten. The sample consisted of memory CD4+ T cells from blood. These receptors were obtained from a female donor in good health, serving as a healthy control.

The chain recombines TRBV5-1 with TRBJ1-1, with no clear D. The CDR3 is 16 residues long. The V end was cut by 0 bases, the J end by 3 bases, with 15 bases between. Per the germline V gene, CDR1 is SGHRS and CDR2 is YFSETQ. For the CDR3, the DNA is TGCGCCAGCAGCTTGGCATCCCCCAACGGAGACACTGAAGCTTTCTTT. Residues: CASSLASPNGDTEAFF.

A few counts support this clonotype. This chain connects TRBV20-1 to TRBJ2-1; 11 positions match TRBD2. V lost 4 bases and J lost 3; bases outside the gene matches: 8. The CDR3 has 16 amino acids. Looked up from germline, CDR1 is DFQATT and CDR2 is SNEGSKA (reference sequence). Here the CDR3 DNA reads TGCAGTGCTACGGCTTTAACTAGCGGGGGCTACAATGAGCAGTTCTTC. Amino acids: CSATALTSGGYNEQFF.

The rearrangement uses TRBV4-3 and TRBJ1-1; D is perhaps TRBD1 (5 bases). This CDR3 comprises 16 residues. V lost 0 bases and J 0 bases, leaving 11 bases between the germline ends. Per the germline V gene, CDR1 is LGHNA and CDR2 is YSLEER. For the CDR3, the DNA is TGCGCCAGCAGCCAAGATCTTGGGGGGTTGAACACTGAAGCTTTCTTT. Its translation is CASSQDLGGLNTEAFF.

The chain is built from TRBV20-1 and TRBJ1-2, with D possibly being TRBD1 (5 bases). The CDR3 spans 12 residues. Deletions cut 4 bases from V and 5 bases from J, with 11 bases between. The germline gives CDR1 DFQATT, CDR2 SNEGSKA (reference sequence). The CDR3 nucleotides are TGCAGTGCTAACTGGGGGGTTTATGGCTACACCTTC. Encoded protein: CSANWGVYGYTF.

This clonotype was seen a few times. The genes are TRBV27 and TRBJ1-2, with TRBD1 identical over 10 bases. Trimming took 6 bases from V and 11 from J; bases not matched to a gene: 15. The germline CDR1 and CDR2 sequences are MNHEY and SMNVEV (reference sequence). The CDR3 has 15 residues. CDR3 in amino acids: CASRESGTGVLYYTF. As DNA, the CDR3 is TGTGCCAGCAGAGAATCCGGGACAGGGGTCCTATATTACACCTTC.

In its sample, this clonotype was seen a few times. The chain has TRBV5-1 and TRBJ2-5, with TRBD1 matching over 7 bases. This CDR3 is built from 15 residues. J gave up 2 bases and V 4 bases, and 8 bases lay outside the gene matches. CDR1 SGHRS and CDR2 YFSETQ come from the germline V gene. The CDR3 DNA sequence: TGCGCCAGCAGCCTATCCGGGACAGAGCAAGAGACCCAGTACTTC. Translated: CASSLSGTEQETQYF.

A few counts support this clonotype. CDR3 in DNA: TGCAGTGCTAGAGATATTACAGGGGGCACTTCTGGGGCCAACGTCCTGACTTTC. Amino acid sequence: CSARDITGGTSGANVLTF. V and J are TRBV20-1 and TRBJ2-6, with 9 bases lining up with TRBD1. The CDR3 is 18 amino acids. Germline CDR1 and CDR2: DFQATT and SNEGSKA (reference sequence). Trimming at V came to 0 bases and at J to 1 base, leaving 7 bases not matched to a gene.

The chain has TRBV5-1 and TRBJ2-3, with 13 bases matching TRBD2. Germline trimming cut 4 bases from V and 4 bases from J; bases unmatched to any gene: 3. This CDR3 spans 15 amino acids. Germline values: CDR1 SGHRS, CDR2 YFSETQ. CDR3 loop: CASSELAGGPDTQYF. CDR3 nucleotide sequence: TGCGCCAGCAGCGAACTAGCGGGAGGGCCAGATACGCAGTATTTT.

This rearrangement joins TRBV5-1 to TRBJ2-6; no definite D call. V lost 4 bases to trimming and J lost 0 bases, with 8 bases between them. CDR1 is SGHRS, CDR2 YFSETQ, per germline. The CDR3 contains 15 residues. The CDR3 DNA follows: TGCGCCAGCAGCAAGGACGTCTCTGGGGCCAACGTCCTGACTTTC. Translated, it gives CASSKDVSGANVLTF.

J is TRBJ2-5 and V is TRBV20-1; 10 bases match TRBD2. Germline values: CDR1 DFQATT, CDR2 SNEGSKA (reference sequence). V was pared by 6 bases and J by 7 bases, with 11 bases of the junction left unmatched. The CDR3 runs to 14 residues. The CDR3 DNA reads as TGCAGTGCCCCAAGGACTAGCGGACTATCGACCCAGTACTTC. This sequence encodes CSAPRTSGLSTQYF.

This clonotype was counted many times. This chain uses TRBV6-5 with TRBJ2-2; D is possibly TRBD1 (6 bases). The CDR3 is made up of 14 amino acids. The V and J ends lost 4 bases and 2 bases respectively, with 8 bases between them. Germline CDR1 and CDR2: MNHEY and SVGAGI. DNA of the CDR3: TGTGCCAGCAGTTTGGACAGAAACACCGGGGAGCTGTTTTTT. It specifies CASSLDRNTGELFF.

This clonotype was detected ten times or more. The chain employs TRBV20-1 and TRBJ2-7; 10 bases line up with TRBD1. CDR3 length: 14 amino acids. Germline V CDR1 and CDR2: DFQATT, SNEGSKA (reference sequence). V was pared by 6 bases and J by 2 bases, with 7 bases of the junction left unmatched. In nucleotides, the CDR3 is TGCAGTGCCACGAAAGGACAGGGGGCCTACGAGCAGTACTTC. Amino acids: CSATKGQGAYEQYF.

This clonotype was counted between two and nine times. The chain has TRBV5-6 and TRBJ1-6, with TRBD1 as a possible D gene (5 bases). Germline CDR1 is SGHDT and CDR2 is YYEEEE. With 4 bases removed from V and 9 bases from J, the gap between germline ends came to 14 bases. CDR3 length: 14 amino acids. Here the CDR3 DNA reads TGTGCCAGCAGCGGTGGACATCTCGCTTCACCCCTCCACTTT. This codes for CASSGGHLASPLHF. Looking up the rest from reference TRBV5-6 and TRBJ1-6 gives the full variable domain: DAGVTQSPTHLIKTRGQQVTLRCSPKSGHDTVSWYQQALGQGPQFIFQYYEEEERQRGNFPDRFSGHQFPNYSSELNVNALLLGDSALYLCASSGGHLASPLHFGNGTRLTVT.

In its sample, this clonotype was seen a few times. CDR3 residues: CASNSGSRYNEQFF. The CDR3 bases are TGTGCCAGTAACTCGGGATCGAGGTACAATGAGCAGTTCTTC. This chain uses TRBV19 with TRBJ2-1, with D tentatively TRBD2 (5 bases). There are 14 residues in the CDR3. From germline, CDR1 is LNHDA and CDR2 SQIVND (reference sequence). V lost 7 bases and J 4 bases, leaving 14 bases between the germline ends.

The chain's CDR3 is CASSDRPPYNEQFF. The CDR3 DNA reads as TGTGCCAGCAGTGACAGGCCCCCTTACAATGAGCAGTTCTTC. The genes are TRBV21-1 and TRBJ2-1; whether TRBD1, the table's D call, matches the DNA was not checked. TRBV21-1 is a listed pseudogene. There are 14 residues in the CDR3.

This clonotype was seen ten or more times. A read error may be the cause here, since a much bigger clone is one base away. The chain combines TRBV2 with TRBJ2-2, with D possibly TRBD1 on 6 matching bases. The germline gives CDR1 SNHLY, CDR2 FYNNEI. The V gene lost 8 bases and the J gene lost 5 bases, with 6 bases spanning the gap. This CDR3 has 11 residues. The CDR3 protein is CASQGTGELFF. For the CDR3, the DNA is TGTGCCAGCCAGGGGACCGGGGAGCTGTTTTTT.

In its sample, this clonotype was seen a few times. This chain links TRBV20-1 with TRBJ1-6, with D possibly being TRBD1 (6 bases). The germline V and J ends were trimmed by 4 bases and 6 bases, with 16 bases remaining between them. CDR3 length: 15 residues. Per the germline V gene, CDR1 is DFQATT and CDR2 is SNEGSKA (reference sequence). CDR3 nucleotides: TGCAGTGCTACAGAGAACACAGGGACTAATTCACCCCTCCACTTT. Translating gives CSATENTGTNSPLHF.

V gene TRBV7-9 combines with J gene TRBJ2-1, with 7 bases matching TRBD2. The CDR3 is 16 residues long. J was trimmed by 8 bases and V by 3 bases; bases with no gene match: 13. Germline V lookup: CDR1 SEHNR, CDR2 FQNEAQ (reference sequence). CDR3 nucleotides: TGTGCCAGCAGCTTGGGGGAGGGTCTAATGGGAGATGAGCAGTTCTTC. As protein: CASSLGEGLMGDEQFF.

J is TRBJ2-1 and V is TRBV24-1, with D possibly matching TRBD2 (5 bases). From germline, CDR1 is KGHDR and CDR2 SFDVKD. The CDR3 is made up of 14 amino acids. V lost 1 base and J lost 6, with 9 bases in between. In DNA, the CDR3 is TGTGCCACCAGTGATTTTGGTCGGGGCAATGAGCAGTTCTTC. Amino acids: CATSDFGRGNEQFF.

The genes are TRBV5-8 and TRBJ2-6; D is perhaps TRBD2 (6 bases). Trimming stripped 4 bases from V and 8 bases from J, with 10 bases between. The CDR3 is made up of 13 amino acids. Germline CDR1 and CDR2: SGHTS and YDEGEE. As DNA, the CDR3 is TGTGCCAGCAGCCCCCGGGAGCCCAACGTCCTGACTTTC. It translates to CASSPREPNVLTF.

This clonotype was counted at least ten times. The chain has TRBV6-5 and TRBJ2-1, with a possible D match to TRBD1 (6 bases). CDR1 is MNHEY and CDR2 is SVGAGI in the germline V gene. V was clipped by 4 bases and J by 2 bases, with 12 bases between them. The CDR3 runs to 15 residues. The CDR3: CASSSETGPYNEQFF. DNA of the CDR3: TGTGCCAGCAGTTCCGAGACAGGCCCCTACAATGAGCAGTTCTTC.

The chain joins TRBV10-3 to TRBJ1-2; 9 nucleotides match TRBD1. V lost 6 bases to trimming and J lost 8 bases; unmatched junction nucleotides: 19. The CDR3 runs 17 residues. CDR1 is ENHRY and CDR2 is SYGVKD in the germline V gene. This CDR3 reads CAIRQVIRGTGFLGYTF. The CDR3 nucleotides read TGTGCCATCAGGCAAGTCATTCGAGGGACAGGGTTTCTGGGCTACACCTTC.

This clonotype appeared a single time. The rearrangement links TRBV3-1 to TRBJ1-6; D is perhaps TRBD1 (5 bases). CDR1 and CDR2 (germline): LGHDT, YNNKEL (reference sequence). The CDR3 sequence is 14 residues long. Between the trimmed V and J ends, which lost 5 bases and 10 bases, there was a span of 15 bases. The CDR3 loop is CASSSRAAGSPLHF. The CDR3 DNA reads TGTGCCAGCAGCAGCAGGGCGGCGGGGTCACCCCTCCACTTT. The full variable domain, with the rest looked up from reference TRBV3-1 and TRBJ1-6, is DTAVSQTPKYLVTQMGNDKSIKCEQNLGHDTMYWYKQDSKKFLKIMFSYNNKELIINETVPNRFSPKSPDKAHLNLHINSLELGDSAVYFCASSSRAAGSPLHFGNGTRLTVT.

This clonotype was seen only a few times. The V and J genes are TRBV6-1 and TRBJ2-5; D may be TRBD1 (6 bases). This CDR3 region has 15 residues. Germline V lookup: CDR1 MNHNS, CDR2 SASEGT. Trimming cost V 4 bases and J 5 bases, with 17 bases left between them. In DNA, the CDR3 is TGTGCCAGCAGTGGAAACAGGGTACGGTGGGAGACCCAGTACTTC. It yields the protein CASSGNRVRWETQYF.